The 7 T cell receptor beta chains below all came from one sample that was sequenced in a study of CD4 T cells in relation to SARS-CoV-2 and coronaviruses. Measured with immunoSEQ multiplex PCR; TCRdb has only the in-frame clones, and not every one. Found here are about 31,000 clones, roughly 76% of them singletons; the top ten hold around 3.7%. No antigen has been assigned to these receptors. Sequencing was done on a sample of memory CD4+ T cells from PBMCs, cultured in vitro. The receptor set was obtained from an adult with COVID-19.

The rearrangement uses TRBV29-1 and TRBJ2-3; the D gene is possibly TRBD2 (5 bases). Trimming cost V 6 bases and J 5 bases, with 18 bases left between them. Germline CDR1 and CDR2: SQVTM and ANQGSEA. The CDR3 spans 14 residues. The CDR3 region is CSVDEGDLRDTQYF. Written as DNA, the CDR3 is TGCAGCGTAGATGAGGGTGATTTAAGAGATACGCAGTATTTT.

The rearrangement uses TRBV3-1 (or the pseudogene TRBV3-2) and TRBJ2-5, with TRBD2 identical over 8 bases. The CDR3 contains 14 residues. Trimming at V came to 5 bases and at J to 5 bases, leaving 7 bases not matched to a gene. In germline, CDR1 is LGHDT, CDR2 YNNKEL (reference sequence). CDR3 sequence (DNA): TGTGCCAGCAGCTCAAGCGGGAGTGAGGAGACCCAGTACTTC. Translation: CASSSSGSEETQYF.

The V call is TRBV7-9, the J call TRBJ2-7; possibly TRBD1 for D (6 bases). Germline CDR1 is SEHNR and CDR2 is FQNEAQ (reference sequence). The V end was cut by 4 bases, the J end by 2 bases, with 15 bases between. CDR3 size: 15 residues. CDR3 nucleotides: TGTGCCAGCAGCTCGTTCGGGGACACGCCCTACGAGCAGTACTTC. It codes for CASSSFGDTPYEQYF.

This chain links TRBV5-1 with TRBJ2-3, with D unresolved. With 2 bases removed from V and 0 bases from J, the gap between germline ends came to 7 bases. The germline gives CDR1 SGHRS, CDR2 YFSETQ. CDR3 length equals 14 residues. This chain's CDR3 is CASSLTTSTDTQYF. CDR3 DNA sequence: TGCGCCAGCAGCTTAACAACTAGCACAGATACGCAGTATTTT.

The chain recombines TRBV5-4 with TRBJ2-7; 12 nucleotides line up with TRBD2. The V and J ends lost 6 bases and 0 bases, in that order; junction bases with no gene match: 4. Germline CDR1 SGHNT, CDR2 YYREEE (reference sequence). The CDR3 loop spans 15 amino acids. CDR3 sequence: CASKTSGSDSYEQYF. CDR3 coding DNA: TGTGCCAGCAAGACTAGCGGGAGTGACTCCTACGAGCAGTACTTC.

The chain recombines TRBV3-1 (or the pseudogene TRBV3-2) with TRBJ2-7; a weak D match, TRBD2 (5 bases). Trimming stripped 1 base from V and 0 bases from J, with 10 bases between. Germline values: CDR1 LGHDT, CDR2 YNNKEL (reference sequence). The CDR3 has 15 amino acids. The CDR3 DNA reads TGTGCCAGCAGCCAAGCGGCGGGTAGCTCCTACGAGCAGTACTTC. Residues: CASSQAAGSSYEQYF.

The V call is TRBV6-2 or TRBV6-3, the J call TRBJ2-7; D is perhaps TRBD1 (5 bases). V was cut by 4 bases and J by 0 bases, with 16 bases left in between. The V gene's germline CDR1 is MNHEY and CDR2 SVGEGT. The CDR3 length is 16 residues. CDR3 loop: CASSSPRDHASYEQYF. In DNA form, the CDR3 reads TGTGCCAGCAGTTCCCCCAGGGATCACGCCTCCTACGAGCAGTACTTC.